The next 20 T cell receptor beta chains were all read from a single sample in a study of cytomegalovirus exposure and HLA in healthy donors. The PCR used 60 Vbeta and 13 Jbeta primers. Data came from immunoSEQ multiplex PCR; TCRdb stores just in-frame clones and leaves some out. The table includes roughly 100,000 clones, around 80% detected once. The specimen sequenced was PBMCs. The source of these receptors is a man aged 25-45 years in good health and CMV-seropositive.

This clone was seen a single time. The junction departs from germline at one end; a sequencing error may be responsible. The rearrangement joins TRBV18 to TRBJ1-1; 7 bases align to TRBD1. The CDR3 consists of 16 residues. Germline lookup yields CDR1 KGHSH and CDR2 LQKENI. CDR3 sequence reads: CASSPRQGLLKTEAFF. The DNA for the CDR3 is TGTGCCAGCTCACCACGACAGGGCTTACTGAAAACTGAAGCTTTCTTT.

The count of this clone is one. This chain joins TRBV13 and TRBJ1-2; tentatively, D is TRBD1 (6 bases). Germline CDR1 reads PRHDT; CDR2 reads FYEKMQ (reference sequence). The V and J ends lost 5 bases and 8 bases respectively, with 21 bases between them. The CDR3 loop spans 15 amino acids. CDR3 nucleotides: TGTGCCAGCAGCCCTCTGTGGGGGCCCGCTTCGGGCTACACCTTC. Translation: CASSPLWGPASGYTF.

The chain recombines TRBV6-5 with TRBJ2-1, with 11 bases fitting TRBD1. Germline CDR1 reads MNHEY; CDR2 reads SVGAGI. The CDR3 sequence is 13 residues long. V trimming: 4 bases; J trimming: 9 bases; junction bases outside the gene matches: 2. The CDR3 bases are TGTGCCAGCAGTTTTGGGACAGGGGGTGAGCAGTTCTTC. Its protein product is CASSFGTGGEQFF.

The genes are TRBV19 and TRBJ2-7; 9 nucleotides line up with TRBD1. The CDR3 runs to 14 residues. Germline values: CDR1 LNHDA, CDR2 SQIVND (reference sequence). The V segment lost 3 bases and the J segment 6 bases; nucleotides outside the gene matches: 6. The CDR3 nucleotides are TGTGCCAGTAGTATCGGGACAGGGATCGGCGAGCAGTACTTC. It specifies CASSIGTGIGEQYF.

This sequence joins TRBV10-2 and TRBJ2-7, with TRBD1 identical over 7 bases. Germline V gene data show CDR1 as WSHSY and CDR2 as SAAADI. This CDR3 has 13 residues. With 4 bases clipped from V and 5 bases from J, the junction kept 5 bases outside the gene matches. The CDR3 bases are TGCGCCAGCAGTGGCGGGCAGGGGGACGAGCAGTACTTC. Protein sequence: CASSGGQGDEQYF.

V and J are TRBV5-6 and TRBJ2-5, with a possible D match to TRBD2 (6 bases). CDR3 length equals 14 residues. Germline values: CDR1 SGHDT, CDR2 YYEEEE. Trimming removed 4 bases from V and 4 bases from J, with 14 bases in between. The CDR3 reads CASSRGGRRETQYF. The CDR3 region has the DNA TGTGCCAGCAGCCGTGGGGGGAGACGAGAGACCCAGTACTTC.

The chain recombines TRBV10-3 with TRBJ2-5; 8 positions match TRBD2. This CDR3 has 13 amino acids. Losses at the gene ends were 6 bases for V and 5 bases for J; bases not matched to a gene: 5. Looked up from germline, CDR1 is ENHRY and CDR2 is SYGVKD. The CDR3 nucleotides are TGTGCCATCAGCGGGGGGGCCGGGGAGACCCAGTACTTC. It is translated as CAISGGAGETQYF.

The CDR3 DNA reads as TGTGCCAGCTCAACACGACAGGGCGAGACCCAGTACTTC. This encodes CASSTRQGETQYF. The genes are TRBV18 and TRBJ2-5, with 7 bases fitting TRBD1. Trimming cost V 5 bases and J 5 bases; bases outside gene matches: 5. The CDR3 totals 13 residues. Germline V gene lookup returns CDR1 KGHSH and CDR2 LQKENI.

In nucleotides, the CDR3 is TGTGCCAGCAGTTTTTATGGGCAGGGAACCTACAATGAGCAGTTCTTC. Translated: CASSFYGQGTYNEQFF. The chain has TRBV6-5 and TRBJ2-1, with TRBD1 as a possible D gene (5 bases). The CDR3 has 16 residues. The V end was cut by 4 bases, the J end by 2 bases, with 15 bases between. The germline gives CDR1 MNHEY, CDR2 SVGAGI.

The chain uses TRBV6-5 and TRBJ2-3; 8 bases are shared with TRBD2. Germline V CDR1 and CDR2: MNHEY, SVGAGI. The CDR3 runs to 15 residues. The V gene end was trimmed by 4 bases and the J gene end by 4 bases; junction bases not matched to a gene: 7. CDR3 residues: CASSWSGGEADTQYF. In DNA form, the CDR3 reads TGTGCCAGCAGTTGGTCCGGGGGGGAGGCAGATACGCAGTATTTT.

J is TRBJ2-7 and V is TRBV6-1, with 8 bases lining up with TRBD2. Germline CDR1 reads MNHNS; CDR2 reads SASEGT. Unmatched junction bases numbered 10, after V lost 5 bases and J lost 7 bases. The CDR3 spans 14 residues. The CDR3 protein is CASSSPGGREEQYF. The CDR3 DNA reads as TGTGCCAGCAGTTCACCGGGGGGGCGAGAGGAGCAGTACTTC.

V is TRBV6-5 and J is TRBJ1-5, with a weak D call TRBD1 (5 bases). V was clipped by 6 bases and J by 2 bases, with 11 bases between them. This CDR3 is 14 amino acids long. The germline V gene has CDR1 MNHEY and CDR2 SVGAGI. The CDR3 reads CASSDSLGNQPQHF. In DNA form, the CDR3 reads TGTGCCAGCAGCGACAGTCTCGGCAATCAGCCCCAGCATTTT.

J is TRBJ2-3 and V is TRBV9; D call uncertain. CDR1 is SGDLS, CDR2 YYNGEE, per germline. Between the trimmed V and J ends, which lost 0 bases and 2 bases, there was a span of 7 bases. CDR3 length: 14 residues. The CDR3 protein is CASSVDSVTDTQYF. The CDR3 coding sequence is TGTGCCAGCAGCGTAGACTCTGTCACAGATACGCAGTATTTT.

The chain links TRBV27 to TRBJ2-3, with D possibly being TRBD1 (5 bases). The germline gives CDR1 MNHEY, CDR2 SMNVEV (reference sequence). V lost 7 bases and J 4 bases, leaving 18 bases between the germline ends. This CDR3 region has 15 residues. The CDR3 sequence: CASTARPTGADTQYF. DNA of the CDR3: TGTGCCAGCACCGCCAGACCCACAGGAGCAGATACGCAGTATTTT.

The chain recombines TRBV7-2 with TRBJ1-6; tentative D call: TRBD1 (5 bases). CDR1 SGHTA and CDR2 FQGNSA come from the germline V gene. There are 14 residues in the CDR3. V lost 1 base, J lost 9 bases, and 10 bases lay in between. CDR3 in DNA: TGTGCCAGCAGCTTAGGGGGGGGTAGTTCACCCCTCCACTTT. This sequence encodes CASSLGGGSSPLHF. The full variable domain, completed using reference TRBV7-2 and TRBJ1-6, is GAGVSQSPSNKVTEKGKDVELRCDPISGHTALYWYRQSLGQGLEFLIYFQGNSAPDKSGLPSDRFSAERTGGSVSTLTIQRTQQEDSAVYLCASSLGGGSSPLHFGNGTRLTVT.

The chain is built from TRBV6-1 and TRBJ2-3, with 9 bases lining up with TRBD1. Per germline, CDR1 MNHNS and CDR2 SASEGT. The V gene end was trimmed by 5 bases and the J gene end by 5 bases; junction bases not matched to a gene: 8. The length of the CDR3 is 15 residues. The DNA of the CDR3 is TGTGCCAGCAGTTTCGTGACAGGGGGACTAGATACGCAGTATTTT. Protein sequence: CASSFVTGGLDTQYF.

The table lists this clone with a few counts. This sequence joins TRBV30 and TRBJ1-2, with 7 bases fitting TRBD1. Unmatched junction bases numbered 2, after V lost 1 base and J lost 6 bases. CDR1 and CDR2 (germline): GTSNPN, SVGIG (reference sequence). The CDR3 runs to 12 residues. CDR3 bases: TGTGCCTGGAGTGGAGGGGGCAATGGCTACACCTTC. Protein sequence: CAWSGGGNGYTF.

This sequence joins TRBV7-8 and TRBJ1-4; D might be TRBD1 (5 bases). V lost 4 bases and J lost 8, with 14 bases in between. The CDR3 consists of 14 residues. Germline loops: CDR1 SGHVS, CDR2 FQNEAQ. The CDR3 region has the DNA TGTGCCAGCAGCTCACAAGGGGTTCGGGAAAAACTGTTTTTT. Encoded protein: CASSSQGVREKLFF.

This chain joins TRBV4-1 and TRBJ1-1; TRBD1 agrees at 10 bases. Looked up from germline, CDR1 is MGHRA and CDR2 is YSYEKL. V dropped 2 bases and J dropped 5; count of bases not matched to a gene: 11. The CDR3 contains 17 residues. CDR3 coding DNA: TGCGCCAGCAGCCAAAGAAGCCTGACAGGGGGCGGGACTGAAGCTTTCTTT. Protein: CASSQRSLTGGGTEAFF.

The J gene is TRBJ2-7, the V gene TRBV7-9; TRBD1 agrees at 9 bases. The CDR3 sequence is 12 residues long. V lost 4 bases, J lost 6 bases, and 1 base stayed unmatched. Germline V lookup: CDR1 SEHNR, CDR2 FQNEAQ (reference sequence). The CDR3 is CASSSTGGEQYF. CDR3 DNA: TGTGCCAGCAGCTCGACAGGGGGCGAGCAGTACTTC.